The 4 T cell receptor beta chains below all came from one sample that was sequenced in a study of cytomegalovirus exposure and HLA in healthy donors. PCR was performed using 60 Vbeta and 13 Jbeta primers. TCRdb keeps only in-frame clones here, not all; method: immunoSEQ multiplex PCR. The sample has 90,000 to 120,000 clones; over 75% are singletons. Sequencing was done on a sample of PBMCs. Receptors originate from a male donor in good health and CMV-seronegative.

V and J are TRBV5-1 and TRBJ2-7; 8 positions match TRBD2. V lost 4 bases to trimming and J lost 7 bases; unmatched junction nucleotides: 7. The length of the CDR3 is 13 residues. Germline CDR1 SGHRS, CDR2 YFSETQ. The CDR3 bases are TGCGCCAGCAGCGGAAGCGGGAGTTATGAGCAGTACTTC. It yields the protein CASSGSGSYEQYF. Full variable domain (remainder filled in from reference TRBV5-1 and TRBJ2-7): KAGVTQTPRYLIKTRGQQVTLSCSPISGHRSVSWYQQTPGQGLQFLFEYFSETQRNKGNFPGRFSGRQFSNSRSEMNVSTLELGDSALYLCASSGSGSYEQYFGPGTRLTVT.

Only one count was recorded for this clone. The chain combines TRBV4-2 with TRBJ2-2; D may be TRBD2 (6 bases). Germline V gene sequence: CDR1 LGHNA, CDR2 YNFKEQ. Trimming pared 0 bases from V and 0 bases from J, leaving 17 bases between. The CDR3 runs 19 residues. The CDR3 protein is CASSQDLVVRRANTGELFF. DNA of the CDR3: TGTGCCAGCAGCCAAGACCTTGTAGTGAGGAGGGCGAACACCGGGGAGCTGTTTTTT.

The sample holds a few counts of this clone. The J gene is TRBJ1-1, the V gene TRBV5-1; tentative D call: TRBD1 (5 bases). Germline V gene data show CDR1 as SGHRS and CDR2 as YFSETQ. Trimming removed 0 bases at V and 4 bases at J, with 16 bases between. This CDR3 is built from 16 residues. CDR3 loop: CASSLDGRALGTEAFF. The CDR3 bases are TGCGCCAGCAGCTTGGATGGCAGGGCCCTTGGCACTGAAGCTTTCTTT.

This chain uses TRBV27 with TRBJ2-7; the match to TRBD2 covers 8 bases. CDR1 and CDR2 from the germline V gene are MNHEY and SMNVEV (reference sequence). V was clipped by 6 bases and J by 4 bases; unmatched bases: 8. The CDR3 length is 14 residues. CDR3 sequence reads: CASSQAGERYEQYF. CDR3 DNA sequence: TGTGCCAGCAGCCAAGCGGGAGAGAGATACGAGCAGTACTTC.